These 14 T cell receptor beta chains originate from one sample sequenced in a study of vaccination effects on CD4 cells after COVID-19. The protocol was immunoSEQ multiplex PCR, while the TCRdb copy is restricted to in-frame clones and leaves out a portion. Here the sample spans around 79,000 clones, 78% being singletons. Their antigen targets remain unknown. Sequencing in the ViraFEST assay came after antigen-specific CD4+ T cells had been expanded with viral peptide pools, which were used to stimulate PBMC. CD4+ T cells were isolated after nine to ten days of culture. People in the vaccine group had not been infected with SARS-CoV-2 before, and their nucleocapsid antibodies were negative. The input for sequencing was CD4+ T cells from PBMCs cultured with SARS-CoV-2 spike peptides, taken before COVID-19 vaccination. Receptors were obtained from a human donor who received a COVID-19 vaccine.

This clone has only a few counts. The rearrangement uses TRBV6-6 and TRBJ2-7; D remains unclear. V was trimmed by 8 bases and J by 0 bases, leaving 11 bases between them. The CDR3 extends over 13 amino acids. CDR1 and CDR2 (germline): MNHNY, SVGAGI (reference sequence). The CDR3 DNA reads TGTGCCAGCCACAGTCAAGGCTCCTACGAGCAGTACGTC. The encoded protein is CASHSQGSYEQYV.

The genes are TRBV7-2 and TRBJ1-2; D remains ambiguous. CDR1 and CDR2 (germline): SGHTA, FQGNSA. V lost 6 bases and J 3 bases, leaving 8 bases between the germline ends. This CDR3 spans 12 amino acids. This chain's CDR3 is CASSFTYYGYTF. CDR3 bases: TGTGCCAGCAGTTTTACCTACTATGGCTACACCTTC.

The count of this clone is one. V usage is TRBV6-5 and J usage is TRBJ1-4, with D perhaps TRBD1 (6 bases). The germline CDR1 and CDR2 sequences are MNHEY and SVGAGI. Trimming shortened V by 3 bases and J by 3 bases, and 11 bases separated the two germline ends. CDR3 length: 15 amino acids. This chain's CDR3 is CASSYQGMANEKLFF. The CDR3 DNA follows: TGTGCCAGCAGTTATCAGGGGATGGCTAATGAAAAACTGTTTTTT.

This clone was counted a few times. The V gene is TRBV19, the J gene TRBJ2-3; D is possibly TRBD1 (6 bases). V lost 0 bases and J lost 6, with 7 bases in between. Germline V gene data show CDR1 as LNHDA and CDR2 as SQIVND (reference sequence). This CDR3 has 13 residues. CDR3 residues: CASSIERGDTQYF. The CDR3 DNA sequence: TGTGCCAGTAGTATAGAAAGGGGGGATACGCAGTATTTT.

This rearrangement joins TRBV29-1 to TRBJ2-2, with a weak D call TRBD2 (6 bases). Germline V gives CDR1 SQVTM, CDR2 ANQGSEA. Trimming removed 8 bases from V and 5 bases from J, with 18 bases in between. This CDR3 is built from 14 residues. For the CDR3, the DNA is TGCAGCTCGAAAACTAGCTCCAGAACCGGGGAGCTGTTTTTT. This gives the protein CSSKTSSRTGELFF.

The chain employs TRBV7-8 and TRBJ2-3, with 9 bases fitting TRBD2. J lost 2 bases, V lost 4 bases, and 4 bases had no gene match. Germline V gene data show CDR1 as SGHVS and CDR2 as FQNEAQ. The CDR3 is 15 residues long. This CDR3 reads CASSSRGGLTDTQYF. Written as DNA, the CDR3 is TGTGCCAGCAGCTCGCGGGGGGGCCTCACAGATACGCAGTATTTT.

The chain employs TRBV24-1 and TRBJ2-5; 8 bases agree with TRBD1. The CDR3 has 15 residues. Looked up from germline, CDR1 is KGHDR and CDR2 is SFDVKD. V shed 5 bases, J shed 5 bases, and the junction held 9 bases outside the gene matches. CDR3: CATSVVTGAGETQYF. In DNA, the CDR3 is TGTGCCACCAGTGTTGTGACAGGGGCGGGTGAGACCCAGTACTTC.

The rearrangement uses TRBV24-1 and TRBJ2-6; D not resolved. The CDR3 has 17 amino acids. Trimming cost V 3 bases and J 0 bases, with 11 bases left between them. Per the germline V gene, CDR1 is KGHDR and CDR2 is SFDVKD. CDR3 region: CATSDPGRNSGANVLTF. CDR3 nucleotide sequence: TGTGCCACCAGTGATCCCGGACGTAACTCTGGGGCCAACGTCCTGACTTTC.

The V gene is TRBV5-1, the J gene TRBJ2-5, with 9 bases identical to TRBD1. V was clipped by 5 bases and J by 5 bases; unmatched bases: 7. CDR3 size: 14 residues. The germline V gene has CDR1 SGHRS and CDR2 YFSETQ. The CDR3 region is CASRQQGAGETQYF. The CDR3, as DNA: TGCGCCAGCAGACAACAGGGGGCGGGGGAGACCCAGTACTTC.

The gene calls are TRBV3-1 (or the pseudogene TRBV3-2) and TRBJ1-2; 8 bases are shared with TRBD1. The CDR3 is made up of 17 amino acids. The trim removed 4 bases at V and 4 bases at J, leaving 14 bases unmatched. Germline-derived CDR1 and CDR2 are LGHDT and YNNKEL (reference sequence). For the CDR3, the DNA is TGTGCCAGCAGCCCGGGACAGGCCCTGGCCACCGGCTATGGCTACACCTTC. It codes for CASSPGQALATGYGYTF.

This clone has only one observation. The chain links TRBV10-3 to TRBJ1-5; D is possibly TRBD1 (5 bases). Germline CDR1 reads ENHRY; CDR2 reads SYGVKD. Trimming cost V 4 bases and J 6 bases, with 13 bases left between them. The length of the CDR3 is 14 residues. The CDR3 here is CAISADTAGQPQHF. In nucleotides, the CDR3 is TGTGCCATCAGTGCGGACACGGCGGGTCAGCCCCAGCATTTT.

The chain is built from TRBV7-6 and TRBJ1-4, with no clear D. Trimming took off 5 bases at V and 1 base at J, with 8 bases between the two ends. Germline CDR1 is SGHVS and CDR2 is FNYEAQ. The CDR3 consists of 14 residues. The CDR3 reads CASSVGGTNEKLFF. The CDR3, as DNA: TGTGCCAGCAGCGTGGGCGGAACTAATGAAAAACTGTTTTTT. The variable domain in full, completed from reference TRBV7-6 and TRBJ1-4, reads GAGVSQSPRYKVTKRGQDVALRCDPISGHVSLYWYRQALGQGPEFLTYFNYEAQQDKSGLPNDRFSAERPEGSISTLTIQRTEQRDSAMYRCASSVGGTNEKLFFGSGTQLSVL.

The rearrangement links TRBV14 to TRBJ1-4; a possible D gene is TRBD1 (5 bases). Trimming pared 1 base from V and 10 bases from J, leaving 10 bases between. The length of the CDR3 is 13 residues. Germline V gene sequence: CDR1 SGHDN, CDR2 FVKESK. The CDR3 DNA reads TGTGCCAGCAGCCAAGCAAGGGACGCAAAACTGTTTTTT. As protein: CASSQARDAKLFF.

This chain joins TRBV15 and TRBJ1-4; TRBD1 might be the D (5 bases). The CDR3 contains 13 residues. Germline-derived CDR1 and CDR2 are LNHNV and YYDKDF (reference sequence). V dropped 2 bases and J dropped 6 bases, with 7 bases sitting between them. The CDR3 protein is CATSRQGHEKLFF. Here the CDR3 DNA reads TGTGCCACCAGCAGACAGGGTCATGAAAAACTGTTTTTT.